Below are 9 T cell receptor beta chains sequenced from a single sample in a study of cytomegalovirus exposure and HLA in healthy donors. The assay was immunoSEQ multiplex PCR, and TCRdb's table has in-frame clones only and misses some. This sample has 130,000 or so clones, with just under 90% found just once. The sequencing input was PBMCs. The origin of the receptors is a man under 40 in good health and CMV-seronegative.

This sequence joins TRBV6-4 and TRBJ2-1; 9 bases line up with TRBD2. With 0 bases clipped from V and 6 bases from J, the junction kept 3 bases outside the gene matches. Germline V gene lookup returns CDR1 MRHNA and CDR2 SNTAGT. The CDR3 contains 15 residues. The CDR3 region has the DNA TGTGCCAGCAGTGACTCCGCGGGGGGGCTCAATGAGCAGTTCTTC. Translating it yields CASSDSAGGLNEQFF.

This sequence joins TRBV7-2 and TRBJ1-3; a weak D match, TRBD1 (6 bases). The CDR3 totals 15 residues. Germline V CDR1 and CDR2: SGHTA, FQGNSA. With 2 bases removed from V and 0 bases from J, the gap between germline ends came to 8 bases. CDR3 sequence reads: CASSLWTDSGNTIYF. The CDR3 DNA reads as TGTGCCAGCAGCTTATGGACAGACTCTGGAAACACCATATATTTT.

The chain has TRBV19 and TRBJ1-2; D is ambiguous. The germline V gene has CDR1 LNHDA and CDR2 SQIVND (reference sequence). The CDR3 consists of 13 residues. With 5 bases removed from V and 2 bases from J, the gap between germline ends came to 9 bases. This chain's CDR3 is CASSELPNYGYTF. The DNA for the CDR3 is TGTGCCAGTAGTGAGCTCCCCAACTATGGCTACACCTTC.

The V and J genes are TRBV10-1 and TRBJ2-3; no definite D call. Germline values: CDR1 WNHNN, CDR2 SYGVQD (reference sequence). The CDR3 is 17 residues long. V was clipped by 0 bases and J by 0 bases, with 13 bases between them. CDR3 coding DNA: TGCGCCAGCAGTGAGTCCTTATGGCCACAGAGCACAGATACGCAGTATTTT. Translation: CASSESLWPQSTDTQYF.

The CDR3 loop reads CASSPGTGSYEQYF. The CDR3 nucleotides read TGTGCCAGCTCACCAGGAACGGGTTCTTACGAGCAGTACTTC. The V call is TRBV18, the J call TRBJ2-7, with D unresolved. V shed 2 bases and J shed 4 bases, with 12 bases lying between them. The germline gives CDR1 KGHSH, CDR2 LQKENI. The CDR3 sequence is 14 residues long.

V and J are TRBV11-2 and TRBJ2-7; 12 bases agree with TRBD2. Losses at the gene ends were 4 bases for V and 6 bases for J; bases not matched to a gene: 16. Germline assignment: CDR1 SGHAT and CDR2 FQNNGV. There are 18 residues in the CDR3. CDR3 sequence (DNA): TGTGCCAGCAGCTGGGGCCTAGCGGGGGGGCGGTCGACCTCCGAGCAGTACTTC. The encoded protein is CASSWGLAGGRSTSEQYF.

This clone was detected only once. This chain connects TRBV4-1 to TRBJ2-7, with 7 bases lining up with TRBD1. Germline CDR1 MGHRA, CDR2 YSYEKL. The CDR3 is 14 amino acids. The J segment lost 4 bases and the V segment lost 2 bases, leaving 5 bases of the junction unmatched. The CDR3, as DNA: TGCGCCAGCAGCCAAACCACAGGGGCGTACGAGCAGTACTTC. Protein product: CASSQTTGAYEQYF.

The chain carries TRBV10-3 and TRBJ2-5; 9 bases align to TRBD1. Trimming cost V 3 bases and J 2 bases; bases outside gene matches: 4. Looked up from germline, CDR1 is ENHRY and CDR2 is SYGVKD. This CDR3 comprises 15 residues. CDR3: CAISDTGQGQETQYF. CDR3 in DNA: TGTGCCATCAGTGACACAGGACAGGGGCAAGAGACCCAGTACTTC.

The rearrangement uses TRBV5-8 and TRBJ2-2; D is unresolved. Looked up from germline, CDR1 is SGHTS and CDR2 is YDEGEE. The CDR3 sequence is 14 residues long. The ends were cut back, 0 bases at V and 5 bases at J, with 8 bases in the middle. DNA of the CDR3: TGTGCCAGCAGCTTGGACCTAAAGACCGGGGAGCTGTTTTTT. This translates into CASSLDLKTGELFF.